Shown below are 20 T cell receptor beta chains from a single sample sequenced in a study of monozygotic twins with cystic fibrosis. The assay was immunoSEQ multiplex PCR, and TCRdb's table has in-frame clones only and misses some. The data contain roughly 14,000 clones, roughly 98% of them singletons. The sample was blood. These receptors originate from a girl aged 2 to 10 with cystic fibrosis.

In its sample, this clone was seen once. The genes are TRBV10-3 and TRBJ2-1; 8 bases are a match to TRBD1. V shed 3 bases and J 3 bases; nucleotides not matched to a gene: 4. The CDR3 length is 15 residues. CDR1 is ENHRY and CDR2 is SYGVKD in the germline V gene. The CDR3 DNA reads as TGTGCCATCAGTGACAGGGGGCTGGACTACAATGAGCAGTTCTTC. Protein sequence: CAISDRGLDYNEQFF.

The chain combines TRBV7-9 with TRBJ1-1, with D perhaps matching TRBD1 (5 bases). V was trimmed by 1 base and J by 5 bases, leaving 11 bases between them. The length of the CDR3 is 14 residues. The germline V gene has CDR1 SEHNR and CDR2 FQNEAQ (reference sequence). This chain's CDR3 is CASSLGGAETEAFF. The CDR3 DNA follows: TGTGCCAGCAGCTTAGGGGGCGCGGAGACTGAAGCTTTCTTT.

The genes are TRBV6-1 and TRBJ2-2; 9 bases match TRBD1. This CDR3 has 16 amino acids. The germline V gene has CDR1 MNHNS and CDR2 SASEGT. Germline trimming cut 2 bases from V and 5 bases from J; bases unmatched to any gene: 6. The DNA for the CDR3 is TGTGCCAGCAGTGAATTTGGGACAGGGAGGACCGGGGAGCTGTTTTTT. Residues: CASSEFGTGRTGELFF.

The chain couples TRBV9 to TRBJ2-7; TRBD1 agrees at 7 bases. V lost 0 bases and J lost 2; bases outside the gene matches: 5. CDR3 length: 15 residues. Germline CDR1 and CDR2: SGDLS and YYNGEE. The DNA for the CDR3 is TGTGCCAGCAGCGTAGAACAGGGGTCAACCTACGAGCAGTACTTC. This translates into CASSVEQGSTYEQYF.

The J gene is TRBJ1-1, the V gene TRBV29-1, with a weak D call TRBD1 (5 bases). This CDR3 has 13 amino acids. The germline V gene encodes CDR1 SQVTM and CDR2 ANQGSEA. The V end was cut by 7 bases, the J end by 4 bases, with 16 bases between. The CDR3 nucleotides are TGCAGCGCGGCGGGGCCATCACTCACTGAAGCTTTCTTT. Its protein is CSAAGPSLTEAFF. Full variable domain (missing parts from reference TRBV29-1 and TRBJ1-1): SAVISQKPSRDICQRGTSLTIQCQVDSQVTMMFWYRQQPGQSLTLIATANQGSEATYESGFVIDKFPISRPNLTFSTLTVSNMSPEDSSIYLCSAAGPSLTEAFFGQGTRLTVV.

This chain joins TRBV5-8 and TRBJ1-2, with 7 bases identical to TRBD1. Germline CDR1 reads SGHTS; CDR2 reads YDEGEE. The CDR3 spans 13 residues. Trimming cost V 8 bases and J 4 bases; bases outside gene matches: 8. The CDR3 DNA is TGTGCCAGGAGGGGGCGCGGGTTCTATGGCTACACCTTC. Its protein product is CARRGRGFYGYTF.

The V call is TRBV11-2, the J call TRBJ2-1; D call uncertain. The CDR3 is 15 residues long. V lost 1 base and J lost 6, with 13 bases in between. Germline CDR1 reads SGHAT; CDR2 reads FQNNGV. Written as DNA, the CDR3 is TGTGCCAGCAGCTTAGCGGGTCTCCTGGGCAATGAGCAGTTCTTC. This codes for CASSLAGLLGNEQFF.

This chain uses TRBV5-1 with TRBJ2-7, with D hard to call. V lost 5 bases to trimming and J lost 0 bases, with 6 bases between them. Per germline, CDR1 SGHRS and CDR2 YFSETQ. This CDR3 is built from 12 residues. The CDR3 is CASRQSSYEQYF. The CDR3, as DNA: TGCGCCAGCAGGCAGAGCTCCTACGAGCAGTACTTC.

J is TRBJ2-2 and V is TRBV28; D remains unclear. This CDR3 is 13 amino acids long. From germline, CDR1 is MDHEN and CDR2 SYDVKM. Trimming cost V 3 bases and J 0 bases, with 2 bases left between them. The CDR3 DNA reads TGTGCCAGCAGTTTCCCGAACACCGGGGAGCTGTTTTTT. The encoded protein is CASSFPNTGELFF.

The rearrangement uses TRBV5-4 and TRBJ2-1; D gene uncertain. The germline gives CDR1 SGHNT, CDR2 YYREEE (reference sequence). V lost 2 bases and J lost 7, with 4 bases in between. The CDR3 contains 11 residues. The CDR3 here is CASSFGNEQFF. Written as DNA, the CDR3 is TGTGCCAGCAGCTTCGGGAATGAGCAGTTCTTC.

The chain joins TRBV10-3 to TRBJ2-7; D not resolved. The CDR3 length is 13 residues. Trimming left V 0 bases short and J 7 bases short, with 10 bases between. The germline V gene encodes CDR1 ENHRY and CDR2 SYGVKD. CDR3 DNA: TGTGCCATCAGTGAGTCGTGGATGCCGGAGCAGTACTTC. This translates into CAISESWMPEQYF.

This clone was recorded once. The chain employs TRBV5-4 and TRBJ1-1; no clear D. Germline V lookup: CDR1 SGHNT, CDR2 YYREEE (reference sequence). Trimming removed 2 bases from V and 6 bases from J, with 14 bases in between. The CDR3 loop spans 14 amino acids. The CDR3 here is CASSFTRDGAEAFF. The CDR3 DNA follows: TGTGCCAGCAGCTTTACAAGGGATGGGGCTGAAGCTTTCTTT.

The V gene is TRBV2, the J gene TRBJ1-1; D is unresolved. CDR1 and CDR2 (germline): SNHLY, FYNNEI. V shed 6 bases and J shed 1 base, with 9 bases lying between them. The CDR3 contains 13 residues. The CDR3 sequence: CASSDKPNTEAFF. For the CDR3, the DNA is TGTGCCAGCAGCGATAAACCGAACACTGAAGCTTTCTTT.

The rearrangement uses TRBV30 and TRBJ2-2; the D call may be TRBD1 or TRBD2 (5 bases each). The V and J ends lost 4 bases and 7 bases respectively, with 16 bases between them. The CDR3 has 14 residues. The V gene's germline CDR1 is GTSNPN and CDR2 SVGIG (reference sequence). Here the CDR3 reads CAWTLGPGGGELFF. Here the CDR3 DNA reads TGTGCCTGGACCCTCGGCCCTGGGGGCGGGGAGCTGTTTTTT.

The V call is TRBV6-6, the J call TRBJ2-1; D is unresolved. This CDR3 has 12 residues. CDR1 is MNHNY and CDR2 is SVGAGI in the germline V gene (reference sequence). V was clipped by 7 bases and J by 8 bases, with 12 bases between them. The CDR3 bases are TGTGCCAGCAATTTACTTGGGGATGAGCAGTTCTTC. Residues: CASNLLGDEQFF.

This chain connects TRBV7-9 to TRBJ1-3; D unresolved. Trimming pared 5 bases from V and 7 bases from J, leaving 12 bases between. The germline gives CDR1 SEHNR, CDR2 FQNEAQ (reference sequence). The CDR3 contains 13 residues. CDR3 residues: CASSPYSGNTIYF. The CDR3 DNA sequence: TGTGCCAGCAGCCCCTATTCGGGTAACACCATATATTTT.

The chain uses TRBV29-1 and TRBJ2-7; no clear D. Per germline, CDR1 SQVTM and CDR2 ANQGSEA. The V end lost 2 bases, the J end lost 1 base, and 12 bases lay between the germline ends. The CDR3 is made up of 14 amino acids. The CDR3 nucleotides read TGCAGCGTTGAAAAGGGTATAGGATCCTACGAGCAGTACTTC. Translated: CSVEKGIGSYEQYF.

The CDR3 sequence is CASSPGTGVETQYF. CDR3 coding DNA: TGCGCCAGCAGCCCAGGGACAGGGGTTGAGACCCAGTACTTC. This rearrangement joins TRBV5-1 to TRBJ2-5, with 10 bases fitting TRBD1. V shed 4 bases and J 5 bases; nucleotides not matched to a gene: 5. Germline lookup yields CDR1 SGHRS and CDR2 YFSETQ. This CDR3 is built from 14 residues.

This chain links TRBV7-8 with TRBJ1-1, with D possibly being TRBD1 (5 bases). The length of the CDR3 is 15 residues. Trimming took off 3 bases at V and 1 base at J, with 12 bases between the two ends. In germline, CDR1 is SGHVS, CDR2 FQNEAQ. This chain's CDR3 is CASSFNRGSNTEAFF. The CDR3 DNA reads TGTGCCAGCAGCTTTAACCGGGGGTCGAACACTGAAGCTTTCTTT. The full variable domain, rest sourced from reference TRBV7-8 and TRBJ1-1, is GAGVSQSPRYKVAKRGQDVALRCDPISGHVSLFWYQQALGQGPEFLTYFQNEAQLDKSGLPSDRFFAERPEGSVSTLKIQRTQQEDSAVYLCASSFNRGSNTEAFFGQGTRLTVV.

The rearrangement uses TRBV2 and TRBJ1-1, with a possible D match to TRBD1 (5 bases). V was cut by 6 bases and J by 5 bases, with 22 bases left in between. Germline V gene data show CDR1 as SNHLY and CDR2 as FYNNEI. The CDR3 sequence is 16 residues long. This chain's CDR3 is CASSLNLRGRDTEAFF. The CDR3 coding sequence is TGTGCCAGCAGCCTAAATTTGAGGGGACGGGATACTGAAGCTTTCTTT.